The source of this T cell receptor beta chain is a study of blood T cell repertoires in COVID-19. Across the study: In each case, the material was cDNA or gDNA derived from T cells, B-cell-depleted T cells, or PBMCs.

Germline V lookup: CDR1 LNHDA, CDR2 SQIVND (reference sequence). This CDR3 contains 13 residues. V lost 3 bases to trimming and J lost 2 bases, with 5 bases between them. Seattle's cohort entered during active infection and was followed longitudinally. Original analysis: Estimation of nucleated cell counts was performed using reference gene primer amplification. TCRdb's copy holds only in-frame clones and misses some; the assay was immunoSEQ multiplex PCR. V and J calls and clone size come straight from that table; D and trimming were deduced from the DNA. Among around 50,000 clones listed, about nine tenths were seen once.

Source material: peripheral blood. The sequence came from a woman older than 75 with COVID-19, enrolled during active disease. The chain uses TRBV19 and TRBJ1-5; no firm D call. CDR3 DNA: TGTGCCAGTAGTATGGAGGGCAATCAGCCCCAGCATTTT. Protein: CASSMEGNQPQHF.